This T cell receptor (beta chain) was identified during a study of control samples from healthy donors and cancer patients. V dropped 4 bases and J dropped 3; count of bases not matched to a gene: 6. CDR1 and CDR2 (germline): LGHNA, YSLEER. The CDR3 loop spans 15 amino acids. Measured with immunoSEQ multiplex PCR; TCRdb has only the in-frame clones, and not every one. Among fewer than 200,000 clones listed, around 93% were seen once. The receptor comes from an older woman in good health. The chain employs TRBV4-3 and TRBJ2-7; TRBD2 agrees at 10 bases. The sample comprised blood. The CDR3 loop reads CASSRASGGNYEQYF. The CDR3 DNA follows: TGCGCCAGCAGCCGAGCTAGCGGGGGAAACTACGAGCAGTACTTC.